This note documents a single T cell receptor beta chain sequence. This record comes from a study of T cells after yellow fever vaccination. TCRdb fed the 5' RACE reads into MiXCR, producing one record per CDR3 protein. The sample records some 99,000 distinct CDR3 sequences, roughly 5.2% being singletons. The CDR3 loop spans 15 amino acids. CDR1 and CDR2 from the germline V gene are SEHNR and FQNEAQ (reference sequence). V lost 2 bases and J 5 bases, leaving 14 bases between the germline ends. This TCR was recovered from a man between 18 and 29 years old who received the YFV17D yellow fever vaccine. This chain links TRBV7-9 with TRBJ2-3; D might be TRBD1 (7 bases). The source was CD8+ T cells sorted from PBMCs, collected 10 days after the yellow fever booster vaccination. For the CDR3, the DNA is TGTGCCAGCAGCTTACGGCAGGGGGGCGGAGATACGCAGTATTTT. This encodes CASSLRQGGGDTQYF.